The 3 T cell receptor beta chains listed next were all sequenced from one sample in a study of blood T cell repertoires in COVID-19. Libraries were prepared by immunoSEQ multiplex PCR; TCRdb keeps only in-frame clonotypes and omits some of them. The sample includes 40,000 to 50,000 clones, 70% to 80% of them seen just once. Sequencing used peripheral blood. The receptor set was obtained from a man aged 70-80 years with active or convalescent COVID-19.

The genes are TRBV18 and TRBJ1-4; weak D call: TRBD1 (6 bases). Germline-derived CDR1 and CDR2 are KGHSH and LQKENI. The CDR3 runs 15 residues. V gave up 3 bases and J gave up 8 bases, with 16 bases separating them. The CDR3 sequence is CASSPSQGLNEKLFF. CDR3 sequence (DNA): TGTGCCAGCTCACCCTCCCAGGGGTTGAACGAAAAACTGTTTTTT.

The chain is built from TRBV11-3 and TRBJ2-3, with 15 bases lining up with TRBD2. Trimming removed 1 base from V and 6 bases from J; junction bases left unmatched: 5. The CDR3 totals 17 residues. Germline loops: CDR1 SGHNT, CDR2 YENEEA. The CDR3 here is CASSLGTSGGAADTQYF. The CDR3, as DNA: TGTGCCAGCAGCTTAGGGACTAGCGGGGGGGCAGCGGATACGCAGTATTTT.

This chain uses TRBV11-2 with TRBJ1-1; tentative D call: TRBD1 (5 bases). The CDR3 contains 12 residues. Germline V lookup: CDR1 SGHAT, CDR2 FQNNGV. V was trimmed by 5 bases and J by 7 bases, leaving 11 bases between them. CDR3 coding DNA: TGTGCCAGCAGCCCAGGGTGGGGTGAAGCTTTCTTT. It is translated as CASSPGWGEAFF.